These T cell receptor beta chains were read from a single sample in a study of shared clonotypes between healthy human individuals. Sequenced by immunoSEQ multiplex PCR; TCRdb stores in-frame clones only, minus some. The sample shows some 2.1 million clones, about 95% of them seen only once. What was sequenced was naive CD8+ T cells sorted from blood. The origin of the receptors is a young man in good health. The CDR3 runs from the conserved cysteine through the conserved F or W. The D gene is left open where the match is weak. Clone size is given for some rows only: seen once, a few or many times, or a class if the clone is expanded.

j_call,d_call,v_call,clone_size,cdr3_aa,cdr3_nt
TRBJ2-7,NA,TRBV29-1,NA,CSVYLLEGSSYEQYF,TGCAGCGTTTATCTCCTAGAGGGGAGCTCCTACGAGCAGTACTTC
TRBJ2-7,NA,TRBV10-3,NA,CAISAGDDYEQYF,TGTGCCATCAGTGCGGGGGACGACTACGAGCAGTACTTC
TRBJ1-2,NA,TRBV4-1,few,CASSQGYGYTF,TGCGCCAGCAGCCAAGGGTACGGCTACACCTTC
TRBJ2-1,NA,TRBV7-9,NA,CASSSTTGPKGNEQFF,TGTGCCAGCAGCTCGACTACCGGCCCCAAAGGGAATGAGCAGTTCTTC
TRBJ1-2,TRBD1,TRBV6-1,NA,CASSGSRTGGVYGYTF,TGTGCCAGCAGTGGCAGTCGGACAGGGGGCGTTTATGGCTACACCTTC
TRBJ2-5,NA,TRBV28,NA,CASSFELGRDQYF,TGTGCCAGCAGTTTCGAGCTAGGGAGAGACCAGTACTTC
TRBJ2-5,NA,TRBV19,NA,CASSTRDWGETQYF,TGTGCCAGTAGTACCCGGGACTGGGGAGAGACCCAGTACTTC
TRBJ2-7,NA,TRBV7-8,NA,CASSLLEGNEQYF,TGTGCCAGCAGCTTACTCGAAGGGAACGAGCAGTACTTC
TRBJ1-2,NA,TRBV5-4,NA,CASSNSVYGYTF,TGTGCCAGCAGCAACAGTGTATATGGCTACACCTTC
TRBJ2-7,NA,TRBV27,few,CASSQTSRNEQYF,TGTGCCAGCTCACAGACCTCTAGAAACGAGCAGTACTTC
TRBJ2-7,NA,TRBV27,NA,CASSPTTEPYEQYF,TGTGCCAGCAGCCCCACGACAGAACCCTACGAGCAGTACTTC
TRBJ1-4,NA,TRBV10-2,NA,CASSVNEKLFF,TGCGCCAGCAGCGTAAATGAAAAACTGTTTTTT
TRBJ2-3,NA,TRBV6-6,NA,CASSRDTQYF,TGTGCCAGCAGTAGAGATACGCAGTATTTT
TRBJ1-4,NA,TRBV5-1,NA,CASSPRPAVATNEKLFF,TGCGCCAGCAGCCCTCGGCCGGCAGTAGCAACTAATGAAAAACTGTTTTTT
TRBJ1-1,NA,TRBV27,NA,CASSPFGGGNTEAFF,TGTGCCAGCAGTCCGTTTGGAGGGGGGAACACTGAAGCTTTCTTT
TRBJ2-3,NA,TRBV27,NA,CASSLSQWGADTQYF,TGTGCCAGCAGTTTATCCCAGTGGGGGGCAGATACGCAGTATTTT
TRBJ2-7,TRBD1,TRBV6-1,NA,CASIGKTGADGEQYF,TGTGCCAGCATCGGTAAGACAGGGGCGGATGGCGAGCAGTACTTC
TRBJ1-2,NA,TRBV19,NA,CASSIGTGNYGYTF,TGTGCCAGTAGTATAGGAACGGGGAACTATGGCTACACCTTC
TRBJ2-5,NA,TRBV29-1,NA,CSVDDAGTQYF,TGCAGCGTTGATGACGCTGGGACCCAGTACTTC
TRBJ2-1,TRBD2,TRBV7-9,NA,CASSLGDSGGTSSYNEQFF,TGTGCCAGCAGCTTAGGCGATAGCGGGGGAACGAGCTCCTACAATGAGCAGTTCTTC
TRBJ2-7,NA,TRBV7-3,NA,CASSLMGGDEQYF,TGTGCCAGCAGCTTAATGGGGGGCGACGAGCAGTACTTC
TRBJ2-3,NA,TRBV7-9,NA,CASSFPLSTDTQYF,TGTGCCAGCAGCTTTCCTCTGAGTACAGATACGCAGTATTTT
TRBJ2-1,NA,TRBV27,NA,CASSFIIGREQFF,TGTGCCAGCAGCTTTATCATCGGGCGTGAGCAGTTCTTC
TRBJ1-5,TRBD1,TRBV28,NA,CASSSGTGVVQPQHF,TGTGCCAGCAGTTCCGGGACAGGGGTTGTTCAGCCCCAGCATTTT